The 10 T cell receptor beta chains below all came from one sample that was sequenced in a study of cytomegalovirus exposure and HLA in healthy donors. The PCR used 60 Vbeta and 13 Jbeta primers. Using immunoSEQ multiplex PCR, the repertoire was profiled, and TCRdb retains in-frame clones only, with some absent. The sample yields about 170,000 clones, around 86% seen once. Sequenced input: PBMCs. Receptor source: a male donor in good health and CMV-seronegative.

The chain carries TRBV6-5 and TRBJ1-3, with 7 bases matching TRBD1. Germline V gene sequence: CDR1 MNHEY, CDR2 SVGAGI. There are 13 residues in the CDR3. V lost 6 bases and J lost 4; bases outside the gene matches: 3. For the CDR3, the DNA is TGTGCCAGCAGGCAGACAGGGGGAAACACCATATATTTT. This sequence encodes CASRQTGGNTIYF.

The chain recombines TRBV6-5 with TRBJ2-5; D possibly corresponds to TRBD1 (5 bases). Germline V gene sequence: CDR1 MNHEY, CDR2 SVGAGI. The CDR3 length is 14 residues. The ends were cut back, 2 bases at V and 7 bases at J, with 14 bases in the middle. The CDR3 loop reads CASSYEAGSGTQYF. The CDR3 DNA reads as TGTGCCAGCAGTTACGAGGCAGGGTCTGGGACCCAGTACTTC.

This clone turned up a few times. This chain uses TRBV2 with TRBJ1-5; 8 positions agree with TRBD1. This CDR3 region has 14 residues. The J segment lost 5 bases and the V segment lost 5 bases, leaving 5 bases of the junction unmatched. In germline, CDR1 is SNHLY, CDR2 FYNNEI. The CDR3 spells CASSNGQGHQPQHF. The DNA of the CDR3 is TGTGCCAGCAGTAATGGACAGGGCCATCAGCCCCAGCATTTT.

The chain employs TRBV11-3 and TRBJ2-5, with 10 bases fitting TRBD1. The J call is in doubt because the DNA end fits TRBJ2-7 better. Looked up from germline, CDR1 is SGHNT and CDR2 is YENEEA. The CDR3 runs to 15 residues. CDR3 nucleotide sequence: TGTGCCAGCAGCTTGGGGACAGGGGATTCCTACGAGCAGTACTTC. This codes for CASSLGTGDSYEQYF.

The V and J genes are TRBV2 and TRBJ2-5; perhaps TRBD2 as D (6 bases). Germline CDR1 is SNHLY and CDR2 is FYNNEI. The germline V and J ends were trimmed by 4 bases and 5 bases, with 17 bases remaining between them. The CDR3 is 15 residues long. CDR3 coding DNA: TGTGCCAGCAGTGGAGTAGTATTTGGGGGGGAGACCCAGTACTTC. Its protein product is CASSGVVFGGETQYF.

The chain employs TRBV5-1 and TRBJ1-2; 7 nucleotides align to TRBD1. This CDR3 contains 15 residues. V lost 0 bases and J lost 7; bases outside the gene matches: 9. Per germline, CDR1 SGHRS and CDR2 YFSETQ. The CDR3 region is CASSLAVNRGSGYTF. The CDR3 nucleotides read TGCGCCAGCAGCTTGGCCGTCAACAGGGGCTCTGGCTACACCTTC.

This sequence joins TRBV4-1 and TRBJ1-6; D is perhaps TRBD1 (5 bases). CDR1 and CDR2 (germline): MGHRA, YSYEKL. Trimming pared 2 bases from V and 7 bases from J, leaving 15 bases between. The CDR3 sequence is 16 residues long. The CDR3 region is CASSQTQVQANSPLHF. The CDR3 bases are TGCGCCAGCAGCCAAACTCAGGTACAGGCCAATTCACCCCTCCACTTT.

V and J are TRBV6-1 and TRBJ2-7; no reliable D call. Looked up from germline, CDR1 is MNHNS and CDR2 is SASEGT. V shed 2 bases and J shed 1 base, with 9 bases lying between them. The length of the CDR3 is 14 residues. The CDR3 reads CASSELNRSYEQYF. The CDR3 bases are TGTGCCAGCAGTGAACTGAACAGATCCTACGAGCAGTACTTC.

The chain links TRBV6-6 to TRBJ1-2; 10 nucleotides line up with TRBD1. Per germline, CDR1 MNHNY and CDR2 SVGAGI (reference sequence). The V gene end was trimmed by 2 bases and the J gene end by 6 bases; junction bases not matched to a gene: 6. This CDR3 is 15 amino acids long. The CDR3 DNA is TGTGCCAGCAGTTACCGGGACAGGGGTATACATGGCTACACCTTC. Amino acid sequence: CASSYRDRGIHGYTF.

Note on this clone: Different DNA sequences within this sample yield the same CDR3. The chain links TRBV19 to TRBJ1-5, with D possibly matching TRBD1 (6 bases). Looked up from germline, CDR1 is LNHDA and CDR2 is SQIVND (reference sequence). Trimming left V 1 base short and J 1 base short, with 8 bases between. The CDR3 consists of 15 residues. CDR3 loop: CASSIGQGSNQPQHF. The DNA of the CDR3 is TGTGCCAGTAGTATAGGCCAGGGGAGCAATCAGCCCCAGCATTTT.